Listed here is a single T cell receptor beta chain. Deletions cut 6 bases from V and 9 bases from J, with 15 bases between. CDR3 length: 13 residues. The germline gives CDR1 MNHEY, CDR2 SVGAGI. The source of the sample is a study of blood T cell repertoires in COVID-19. In the study overall: Samples taken during acute and convalescent COVID-19 were collected in the United States, Italy and Spain.

Per the authors' pipeline: By means of reference gene primer amplification, nucleated cell counts were estimated. Data came from immunoSEQ multiplex PCR; TCRdb stores just in-frame clones and leaves some out. The DNA was the basis for D and trimming; V, J and clone size are from that table. The sample lists about 70,000 clones; over 60% were seen once. The origin of this receptor is a woman older than 75 with active or convalescent COVID-19. This sequence joins TRBV6-5 and TRBJ1-5; D perhaps matches TRBD1 (5 bases). Sequenced: peripheral blood. The DNA of the CDR3 is TGTGCCAGCAGCCCCGGGGCCGGGGGGCCCCAGCATTTT. Its protein is CASSPGAGGPQHF.